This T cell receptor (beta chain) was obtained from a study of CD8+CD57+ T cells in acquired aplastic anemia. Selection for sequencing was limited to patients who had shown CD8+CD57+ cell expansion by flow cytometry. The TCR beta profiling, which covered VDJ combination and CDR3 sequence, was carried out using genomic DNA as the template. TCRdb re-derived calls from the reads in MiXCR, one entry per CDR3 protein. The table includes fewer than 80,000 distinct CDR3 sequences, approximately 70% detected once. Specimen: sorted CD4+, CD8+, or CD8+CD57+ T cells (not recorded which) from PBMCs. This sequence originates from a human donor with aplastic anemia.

CDR3 bases: TGTGCCATCAGTGAAAACCAGGGGCGGGATTCACCCCTCCACTTT. It codes for CAISENQGRDSPLHF. This chain links TRBV10-3 with TRBJ1-6, with D possibly being TRBD1 (6 bases). The germline V gene encodes CDR1 ENHRY and CDR2 SYGVKD. V lost 3 bases, J lost 8 bases, and 14 bases lay in between. The CDR3 is 15 amino acids.